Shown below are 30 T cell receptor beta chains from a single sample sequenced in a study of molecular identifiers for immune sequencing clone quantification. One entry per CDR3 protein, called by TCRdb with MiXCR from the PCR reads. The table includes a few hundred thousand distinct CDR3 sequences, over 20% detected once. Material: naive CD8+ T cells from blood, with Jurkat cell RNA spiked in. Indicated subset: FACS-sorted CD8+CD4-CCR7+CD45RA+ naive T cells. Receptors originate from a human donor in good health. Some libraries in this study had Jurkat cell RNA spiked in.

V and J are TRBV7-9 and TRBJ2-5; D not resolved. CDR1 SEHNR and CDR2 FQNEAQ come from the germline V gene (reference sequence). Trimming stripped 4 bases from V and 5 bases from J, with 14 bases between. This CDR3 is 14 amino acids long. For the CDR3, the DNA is TGTGCCAGCAGCTCCCTGAACTCGACGGAGACCCAGTACTTC. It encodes CASSSLNSTETQYF.

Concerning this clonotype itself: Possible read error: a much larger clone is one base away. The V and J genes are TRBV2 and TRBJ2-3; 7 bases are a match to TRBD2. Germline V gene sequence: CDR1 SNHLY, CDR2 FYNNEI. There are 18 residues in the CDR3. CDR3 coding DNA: TGTGCCGGCAGTGAAAGTTGGCCTAGCGGTACTAGCACAGATACGCAGTATTTT. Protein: CAGSESWPSGTSTDTQYF.

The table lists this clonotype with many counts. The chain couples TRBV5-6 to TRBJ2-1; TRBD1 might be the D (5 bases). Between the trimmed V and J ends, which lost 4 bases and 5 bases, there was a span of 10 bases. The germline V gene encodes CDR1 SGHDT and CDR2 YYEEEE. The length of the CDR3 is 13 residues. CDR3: CASSPRTNNEQFF. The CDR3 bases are TGTGCCAGCAGCCCCCGGACAAACAATGAGCAGTTCTTC.

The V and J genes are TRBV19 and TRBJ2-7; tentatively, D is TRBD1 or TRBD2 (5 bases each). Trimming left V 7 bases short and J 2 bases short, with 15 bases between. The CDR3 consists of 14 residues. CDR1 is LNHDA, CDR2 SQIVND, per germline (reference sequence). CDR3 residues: CASKPRDGPYEQYF. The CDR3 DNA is TGTGCCAGTAAACCTAGGGACGGACCCTACGAGCAGTACTTC.

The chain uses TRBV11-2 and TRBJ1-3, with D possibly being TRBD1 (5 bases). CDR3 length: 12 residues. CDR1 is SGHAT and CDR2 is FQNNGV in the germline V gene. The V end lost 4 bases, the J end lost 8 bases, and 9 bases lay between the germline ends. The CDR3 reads CASSSRADTIYF. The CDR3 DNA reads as TGTGCCAGCAGCTCCAGGGCTGACACCATATATTTT.

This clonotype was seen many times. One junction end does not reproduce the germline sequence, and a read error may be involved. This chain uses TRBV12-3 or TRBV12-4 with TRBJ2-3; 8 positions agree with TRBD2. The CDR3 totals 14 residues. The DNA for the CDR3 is TGTGCCAGCGGCGGGGGGCTAAGCACAGATCCGCAGTATTTT. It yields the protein CASGGGLSTDPQYF.

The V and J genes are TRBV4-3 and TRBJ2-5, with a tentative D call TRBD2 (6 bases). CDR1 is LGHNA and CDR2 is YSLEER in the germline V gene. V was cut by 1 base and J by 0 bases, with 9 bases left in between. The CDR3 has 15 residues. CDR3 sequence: CASSQGRGNQETQYF. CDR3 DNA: TGCGCCAGCAGCCAAGGGCGGGGAAACCAAGAGACCCAGTACTTC.

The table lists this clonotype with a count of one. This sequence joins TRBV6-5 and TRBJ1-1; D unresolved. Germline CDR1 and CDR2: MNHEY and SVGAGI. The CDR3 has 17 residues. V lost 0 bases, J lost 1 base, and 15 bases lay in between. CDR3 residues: CASSYSVQGQPNTEAFF. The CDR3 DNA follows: TGTGCCAGCAGTTACTCGGTCCAAGGCCAGCCGAACACTGAAGCTTTCTTT.

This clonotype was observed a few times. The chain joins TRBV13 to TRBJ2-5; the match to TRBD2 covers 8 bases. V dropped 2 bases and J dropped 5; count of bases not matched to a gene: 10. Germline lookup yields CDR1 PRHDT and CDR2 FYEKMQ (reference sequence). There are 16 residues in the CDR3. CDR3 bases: TGTGCCAGCAGCTTATCCCGGGGGGGCCGAGAGGAGACCCAGTACTTC. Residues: CASSLSRGGREETQYF.

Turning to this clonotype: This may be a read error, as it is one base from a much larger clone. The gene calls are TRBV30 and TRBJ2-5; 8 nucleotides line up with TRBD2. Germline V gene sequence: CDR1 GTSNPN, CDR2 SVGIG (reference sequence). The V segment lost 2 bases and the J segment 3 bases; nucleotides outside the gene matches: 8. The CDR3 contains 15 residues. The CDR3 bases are TGTGCCTGGAGTCCGGGACTAGGGGGAGAAGAGACCCAGTACTTC. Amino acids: CAWSPGLGGEETQYF.

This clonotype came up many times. The CDR3: CASSLGSEARSYNEQFF. Written as DNA, the CDR3 is TGTGCCAGCAGCTTAGGGTCAGAGGCCCGATCCTACAATGAGCAGTTCTTC. V usage is TRBV7-2 and J usage is TRBJ2-1; D is undetermined. This CDR3 has 17 residues. The V and J ends lost 1 base and 1 base respectively, with 14 bases between them. Looked up from germline, CDR1 is SGHTA and CDR2 is FQGNSA. The full variable domain, with the rest looked up from reference TRBV7-2 and TRBJ2-1, is GAGVSQSPSNKVTEKGKDVELRCDPISGHTALYWYRQSLGQGLEFLIYFQGNSAPDKSGLPSDRFSAERTGGSVSTLTIQRTQQEDSAVYLCASSLGSEARSYNEQFFGPGTRLTVL.

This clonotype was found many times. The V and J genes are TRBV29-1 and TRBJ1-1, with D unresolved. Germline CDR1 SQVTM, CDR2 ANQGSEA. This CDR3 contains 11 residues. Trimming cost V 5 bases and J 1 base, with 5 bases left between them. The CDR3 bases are TGCAGCGTTATACCGAACACTGAAGCTTTCTTT. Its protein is CSVIPNTEAFF.

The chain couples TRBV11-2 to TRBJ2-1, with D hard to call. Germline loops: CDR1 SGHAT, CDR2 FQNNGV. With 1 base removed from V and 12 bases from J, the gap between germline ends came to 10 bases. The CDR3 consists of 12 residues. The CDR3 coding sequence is TGTGCCAGCAGCTTAGGTGGGTTTTGGCAGTTCTTC. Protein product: CASSLGGFWQFF. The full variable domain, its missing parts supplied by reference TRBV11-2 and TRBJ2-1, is EAGVAQSPRYKIIEKRQSVAFWCNPISGHATLYWYQQILGQGPKLLIQFQNNGVVDDSQLPKDRFSAERLKGVDSTLKIQPAKLEDSAVYLCASSLGGFWQFFGPGTRLTVL.

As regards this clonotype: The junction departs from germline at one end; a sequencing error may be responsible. CDR3 sequence reads: CGSSMSGGSYEQYF. Written as DNA, the CDR3 is TGTGGCAGTAGTATGAGCGGAGGATCCTACGAGCAGTACTTC. The chain combines TRBV19 with TRBJ2-7; D is perhaps TRBD2 (5 bases). Germline assignment: CDR1 LNHDA and CDR2 SQIVND (reference sequence). This CDR3 has 14 residues.

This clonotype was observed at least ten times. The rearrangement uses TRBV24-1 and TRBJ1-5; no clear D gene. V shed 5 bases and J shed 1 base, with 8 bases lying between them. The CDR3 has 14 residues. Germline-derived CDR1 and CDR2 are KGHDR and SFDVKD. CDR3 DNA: TGTGCCACCAGTGGAGGATCCAGCAATCAGCCCCAGCATTTT. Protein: CATSGGSSNQPQHF.

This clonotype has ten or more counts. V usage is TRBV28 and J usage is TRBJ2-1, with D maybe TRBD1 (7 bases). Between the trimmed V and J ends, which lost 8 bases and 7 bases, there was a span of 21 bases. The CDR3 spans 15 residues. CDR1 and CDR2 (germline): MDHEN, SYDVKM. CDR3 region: CASFSHNSGGNEQFF. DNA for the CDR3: TGTGCCAGCTTTAGCCATAACTCAGGGGGGAATGAGCAGTTCTTC.

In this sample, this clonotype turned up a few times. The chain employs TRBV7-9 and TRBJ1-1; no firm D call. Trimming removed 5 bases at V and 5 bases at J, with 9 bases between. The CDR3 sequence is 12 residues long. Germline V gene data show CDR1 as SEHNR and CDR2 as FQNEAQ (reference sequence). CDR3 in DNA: TGTGCCAGCAGCCCCGAGGTGACTGAAGCTTTCTTT. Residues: CASSPEVTEAFF.

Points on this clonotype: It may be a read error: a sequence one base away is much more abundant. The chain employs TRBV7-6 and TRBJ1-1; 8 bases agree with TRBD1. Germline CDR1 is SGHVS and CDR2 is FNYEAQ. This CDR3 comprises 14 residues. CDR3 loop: CASSLGRGLAEALF. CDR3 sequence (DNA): TGTGCCAGCAGCTTAGGCAGGGGGCTAGCTGAAGCTCTCTTT.

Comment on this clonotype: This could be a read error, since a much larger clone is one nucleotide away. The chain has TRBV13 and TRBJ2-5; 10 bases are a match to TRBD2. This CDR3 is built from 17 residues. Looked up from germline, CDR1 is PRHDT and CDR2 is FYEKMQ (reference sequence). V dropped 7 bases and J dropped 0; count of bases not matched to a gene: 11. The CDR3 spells CASKPTSSGGHQETQYF. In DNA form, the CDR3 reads TGTGCCAGCAAACCGACGTCTAGCGGGGGTCACCAAGAGACCCAGTACTTC. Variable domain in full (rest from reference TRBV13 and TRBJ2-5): AAGVIQSPRHLIKEKRETATLKCYPIPRHDTVYWYQQGPGQDPQFLISFYEKMQSDKGSIPDRFSAQQFSDYHSELNMSSLELGDSALYFCASKPTSSGGHQETQYFGPGTRLLVL.

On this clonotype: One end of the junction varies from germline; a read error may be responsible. The CDR3 loop is CAWDLGGASTNTQYF. The CDR3 nucleotides read TGTGCCTGGGACCTCGGGGGAGCTAGCACAAATACGCAGTATTTT. The chain joins TRBV30 to TRBJ2-3; maybe TRBD2 (6 bases). The CDR3 has 15 amino acids. The germline V gene encodes CDR1 GTSNPN and CDR2 SVGIG (reference sequence).

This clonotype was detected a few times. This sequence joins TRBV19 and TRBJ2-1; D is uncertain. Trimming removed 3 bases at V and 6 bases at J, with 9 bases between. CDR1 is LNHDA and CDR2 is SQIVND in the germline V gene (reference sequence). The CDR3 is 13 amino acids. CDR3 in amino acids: CASSIGLSNEQFF. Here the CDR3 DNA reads TGTGCCAGTAGTATCGGCCTATCCAATGAGCAGTTCTTC. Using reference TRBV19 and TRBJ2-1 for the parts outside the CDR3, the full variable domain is DGGITQSPKYLFRKEGQNVTLSCEQNLNHDAMYWYRQDPGQGLRLIYYSQIVNDFQKGDIAEGYSVSREKKESFPLTVTSAQKNPTAFYLCASSIGLSNEQFFGPGTRLTVL.

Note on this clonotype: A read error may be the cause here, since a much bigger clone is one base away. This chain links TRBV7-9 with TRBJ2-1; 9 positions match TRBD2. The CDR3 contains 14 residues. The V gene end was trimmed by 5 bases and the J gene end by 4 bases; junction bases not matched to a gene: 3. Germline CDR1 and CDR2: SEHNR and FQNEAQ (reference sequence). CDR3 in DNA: TGTGCCAGCAGCGAGACTAGCGGATACAATGAGCAGTTCTTC. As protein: CASSETSGYNEQFF.

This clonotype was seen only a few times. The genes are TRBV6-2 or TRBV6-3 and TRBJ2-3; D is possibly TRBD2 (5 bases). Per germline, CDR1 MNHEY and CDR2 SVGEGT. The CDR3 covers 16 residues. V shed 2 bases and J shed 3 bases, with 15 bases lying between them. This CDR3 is CASSYPARELTDTQYF. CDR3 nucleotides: TGTGCCAGCAGTTACCCCGCACGGGAACTAACAGATACGCAGTATTTT.

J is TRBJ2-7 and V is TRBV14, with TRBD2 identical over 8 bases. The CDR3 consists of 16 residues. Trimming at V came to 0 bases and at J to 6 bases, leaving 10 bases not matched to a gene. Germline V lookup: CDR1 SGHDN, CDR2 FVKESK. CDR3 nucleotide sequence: TGTGCCAGCAGCCAAGATGTAGCGGGGAGGGACTCCGAGCAGTACTTC. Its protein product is CASSQDVAGRDSEQYF.

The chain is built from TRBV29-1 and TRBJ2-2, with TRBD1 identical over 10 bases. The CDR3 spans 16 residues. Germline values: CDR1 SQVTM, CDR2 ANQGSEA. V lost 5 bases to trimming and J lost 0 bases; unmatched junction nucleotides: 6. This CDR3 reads CSVKNGTGANTGELFF. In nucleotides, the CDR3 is TGCAGCGTTAAAAACGGGACAGGGGCGAACACCGGGGAGCTGTTTTTT.

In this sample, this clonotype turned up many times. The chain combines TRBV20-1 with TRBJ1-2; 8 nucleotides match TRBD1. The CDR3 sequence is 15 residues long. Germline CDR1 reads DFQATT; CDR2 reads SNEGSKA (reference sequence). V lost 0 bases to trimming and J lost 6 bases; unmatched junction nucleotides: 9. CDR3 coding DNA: TGCAGTGCTAGAGACGTATCGCAGGGGGCCCATGGCTACACCTTC. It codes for CSARDVSQGAHGYTF.

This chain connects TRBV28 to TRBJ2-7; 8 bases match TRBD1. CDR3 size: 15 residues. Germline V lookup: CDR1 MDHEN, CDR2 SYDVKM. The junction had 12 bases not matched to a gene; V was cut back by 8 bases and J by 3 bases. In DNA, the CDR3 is TGTGCCAGCGGTTCCACGGGGACAGGAGACTACGAGCAGTACTTC. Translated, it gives CASGSTGTGDYEQYF.

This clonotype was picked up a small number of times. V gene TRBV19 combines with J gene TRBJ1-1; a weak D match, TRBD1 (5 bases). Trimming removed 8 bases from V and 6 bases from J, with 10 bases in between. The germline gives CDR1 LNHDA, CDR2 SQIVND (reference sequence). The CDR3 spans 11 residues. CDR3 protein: CASGWGAEAFF. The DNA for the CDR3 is TGTGCCAGTGGTTGGGGCGCTGAAGCTTTCTTT. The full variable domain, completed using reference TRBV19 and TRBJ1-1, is DGGITQSPKYLFRKEGQNVTLSCEQNLNHDAMYWYRQDPGQGLRLIYYSQIVNDFQKGDIAEGYSVSREKKESFPLTVTSAQKNPTAFYLCASGWGAEAFFGQGTRLTVV.

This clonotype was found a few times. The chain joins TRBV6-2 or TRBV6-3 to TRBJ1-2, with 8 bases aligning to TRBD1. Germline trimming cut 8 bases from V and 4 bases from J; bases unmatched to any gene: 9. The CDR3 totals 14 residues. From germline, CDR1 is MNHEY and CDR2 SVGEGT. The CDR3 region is CASAQRDRSYGYTF. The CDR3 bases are TGTGCCAGCGCTCAAAGGGACAGGTCCTATGGCTACACCTTC.

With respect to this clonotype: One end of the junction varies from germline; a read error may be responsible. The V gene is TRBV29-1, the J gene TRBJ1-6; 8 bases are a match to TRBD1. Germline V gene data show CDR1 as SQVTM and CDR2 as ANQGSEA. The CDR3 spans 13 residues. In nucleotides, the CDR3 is TGCGGCGTTAGGACAGGGAACAACTCACCCCTCCACTTT. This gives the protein CGVRTGNNSPLHF.